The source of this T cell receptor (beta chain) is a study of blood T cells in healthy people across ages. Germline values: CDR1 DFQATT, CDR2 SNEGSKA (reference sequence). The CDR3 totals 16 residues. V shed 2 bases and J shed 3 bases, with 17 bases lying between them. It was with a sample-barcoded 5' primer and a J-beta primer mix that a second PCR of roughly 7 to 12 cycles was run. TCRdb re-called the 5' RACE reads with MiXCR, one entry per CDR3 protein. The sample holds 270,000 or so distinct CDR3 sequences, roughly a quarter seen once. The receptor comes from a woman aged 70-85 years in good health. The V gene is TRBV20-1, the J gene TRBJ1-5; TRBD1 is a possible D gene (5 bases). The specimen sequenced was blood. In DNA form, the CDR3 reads TGCAGTGCTAGACGAAAGCCGGCAGGGAACAATCAGCCCCAGCATTTT. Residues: CSARRKPAGNNQPQHF.